This T cell receptor (beta chain) originates from a study of cytomegalovirus exposure and HLA in healthy donors. Study details: An early release of data contained approximately 80 million unique TCRs, which came from HLA-typed donors.

V was clipped by 2 bases and J by 2 bases, with 7 bases between them. This CDR3 contains 14 residues. Per the germline V gene, CDR1 is MNHEY and CDR2 is SVGAGI. PCR primers comprised 60 Vbeta and 13 Jbeta primers. The method was immunoSEQ multiplex PCR; TCRdb's version includes in-frame clones alone and lacks a portion of them. The table records tens of thousands of clones, about 71% of them present only once. General study findings and limits: Roughly uniform sequencing depth across donors was assumed, possibly incorrectly. At a 0.05 false discovery rate, a later analysis found approximately 17,000 TCR beta sequences to be associated with HLA alleles.

In this sample, this clone turned up once. The target antigen is unknown. Sequencing used PBMCs. The TCR sequence derives from a man aged 60-69 years in good health and CMV-seropositive. The genes are TRBV6-5 and TRBJ2-1; a possible D gene is TRBD1 (5 bases). CDR3 protein: CASSYMTAYNEQFF. CDR3 bases: TGTGCCAGCAGTTACATGACAGCCTACAATGAGCAGTTCTTC.